Each of the 29 T cell receptor beta chains below was sequenced from the same sample in a study of T cell responses to AZD1222 COVID-19 vaccine. This table comes from immunoSEQ multiplex PCR, and its TCRdb copy is limited to in-frame clones, with some not included. The data show approximately 67,000 clones, about 88% seen once. Here the sequenced sample was peripheral blood, taken 28 days after the second AZD1222 dose. Receptor source: an adult who received the AZD1222 COVID-19 vaccine.

This rearrangement joins TRBV10-1 to TRBJ2-1; D is possibly TRBD2 (5 bases). Trimming left V 5 bases short and J 3 bases short, with 11 bases between. Germline V gives CDR1 WNHNN, CDR2 SYGVQD (reference sequence). This CDR3 is built from 14 residues. CDR3 residues: CASSPLANYNEQFF. The DNA for the CDR3 is TGCGCCAGCAGTCCCCTAGCCAACTACAATGAGCAGTTCTTC.

The chain combines TRBV19 with TRBJ2-3; TRBD2 matches at 8 bases. Per the germline V gene, CDR1 is LNHDA and CDR2 is SQIVND (reference sequence). The trim removed 5 bases at V and 4 bases at J, leaving 8 bases unmatched. The CDR3 runs 15 residues. CDR3 nucleotides: TGTGCCAGTAGTGTCCCAGCGGGAGCTTCAGATACGCAGTATTTT. Translated: CASSVPAGASDTQYF.

This chain connects TRBV29-1 to TRBJ1-2; 7 nucleotides agree with TRBD1. The ends lost 5 bases at V and 3 bases at J; junction bases unmatched: 6. The CDR3 runs to 13 residues. The germline gives CDR1 SQVTM, CDR2 ANQGSEA. This chain's CDR3 is CSVRNRGYYGYTF. Here the CDR3 DNA reads TGCAGCGTTCGAAACAGGGGATACTATGGCTACACCTTC.

The V gene is TRBV11-1, the J gene TRBJ1-1; no clear D gene. The CDR3 contains 15 residues. The germline V gene encodes CDR1 SGHAT and CDR2 FQDESV (reference sequence). V lost 4 bases, J lost 5 bases, and 17 bases lay in between. CDR3 in DNA: TGTGCCAGCAGCTACCTGGACCGTCGGAGGACTGAAGCTTTCTTT. It specifies CASSYLDRRRTEAFF.

This chain connects TRBV12-5 to TRBJ2-1; D unclear. Trimming removed 7 bases at V and 6 bases at J, with 16 bases between. CDR3 length equals 14 residues. Germline V gives CDR1 LGHNT, CDR2 FRNRAP. The CDR3: CASDKGLQTNEQFF. The CDR3 DNA reads as TGTGCTAGTGACAAAGGTCTACAAACCAATGAGCAGTTCTTC. Looking up the rest from reference TRBV12-5 and TRBJ2-1 gives the full variable domain: DARVTQTPRHKVTEMGQEVTMRCQPILGHNTVFWYRQTMMQGLELLAYFRNRAPLDDSGMPKDRFSAEMPDATLATLKIQPSEPRDSAVYFCASDKGLQTNEQFFGPGTRLTVL.

The sample holds a few counts of this clone. The chain employs TRBV7-2 and TRBJ1-1; D may be TRBD1 (6 bases). The CDR3 spans 13 residues. CDR1 and CDR2 (germline): SGHTA, FQGNSA. V lost 5 bases and J 1 base, leaving 8 bases between the germline ends. This chain's CDR3 is CASSQDRNTEAFF. The CDR3 DNA is TGTGCCAGCAGCCAGGACAGGAACACTGAAGCTTTCTTT.

The genes are TRBV6-5 and TRBJ1-1, with D unresolved. Trimming stripped 0 bases from V and 2 bases from J, with 13 bases between. Per germline, CDR1 MNHEY and CDR2 SVGAGI. The CDR3 runs to 16 residues. CDR3 sequence (DNA): TGTGCCAGCAGTTACTCGATGGTCTTGGGTAACACTGAAGCTTTCTTT. Translating it yields CASSYSMVLGNTEAFF.

This rearrangement joins TRBV19 to TRBJ2-2; 9 bases are a match to TRBD2. Germline-derived CDR1 and CDR2 are LNHDA and SQIVND (reference sequence). This CDR3 region has 15 residues. With 4 bases clipped from V and 5 bases from J, the junction kept 5 bases outside the gene matches. CDR3: CASSRGLAKTGELFF. The DNA of the CDR3 is TGTGCCAGTAGTAGGGGACTAGCTAAGACCGGGGAGCTGTTTTTT.

This chain connects TRBV29-1 to TRBJ1-1; perhaps TRBD1 as D (5 bases). Germline V gives CDR1 SQVTM, CDR2 ANQGSEA. The CDR3 runs to 12 residues. Trimming left V 6 bases short and J 4 bases short, with 12 bases between. The CDR3 region is CSVTVGGTEAFF. The CDR3 nucleotides read TGCAGCGTGACAGTCGGGGGCACTGAAGCTTTCTTT.

CDR3 loop: CASTPTRTGMNTEAFF. CDR3 nucleotide sequence: TGTGCCAGTACCCCAACGCGGACAGGGATGAACACTGAAGCTTTCTTT. This chain connects TRBV19 to TRBJ1-1; the match to TRBD1 covers 8 bases. Per germline, CDR1 LNHDA and CDR2 SQIVND (reference sequence). CDR3 length: 16 residues. The V gene end was trimmed by 7 bases and the J gene end by 0 bases; junction bases not matched to a gene: 10.

The gene calls are TRBV5-8 and TRBJ2-5; D not resolved. The CDR3 has 14 amino acids. CDR1 SGHTS and CDR2 YDEGEE come from the germline V gene. The V end was cut by 0 bases, the J end by 1 base, with 7 bases between. In DNA form, the CDR3 reads TGTGCCAGCAGCTTGGAGCCGCTCCAAGAGACCCAGTACTTC. Translating it yields CASSLEPLQETQYF.

This clone was detected only a few times. This chain uses TRBV6-2 or TRBV6-3 with TRBJ1-1; D is uncertain. Trimming left V 1 base short and J 6 bases short, with 9 bases between. CDR3 length equals 13 residues. Germline V gene data show CDR1 as MNHEY and CDR2 as SVGEGT. CDR3 sequence reads: CASSYYEGSEAFF. CDR3 DNA: TGTGCCAGCAGTTACTATGAGGGTTCTGAAGCTTTCTTT.

The chain uses TRBV10-3 and TRBJ2-2; D gene ambiguous. CDR1 and CDR2 from the germline V gene are ENHRY and SYGVKD. The CDR3 extends over 11 amino acids. V gave up 5 bases and J gave up 6 bases, with 4 bases separating them. CDR3 amino acids: CAISRPGELFF. The DNA for the CDR3 is TGTGCCATCAGTCGGCCCGGGGAGCTGTTTTTT.

The chain uses TRBV5-1 and TRBJ2-1; 11 nucleotides align to TRBD2. The CDR3 sequence is 16 residues long. The V gene's germline CDR1 is SGHRS and CDR2 YFSETQ. Losses at the gene ends were 4 bases for V and 2 bases for J; bases not matched to a gene: 5. The CDR3 loop reads CASSTRLAGPYNEQFF. The DNA of the CDR3 is TGCGCCAGCAGCACTCGACTAGCGGGACCCTACAATGAGCAGTTCTTC.

V gene TRBV29-1 combines with J gene TRBJ1-2, with D unclear. Germline CDR1 is SQVTM and CDR2 is ANQGSEA. The CDR3 sequence is 11 residues long. V was clipped by 1 base and J by 8 bases, with 8 bases between them. CDR3 sequence: CSVEGARGYTF. CDR3 sequence (DNA): TGCAGCGTTGAAGGGGCTAGGGGCTACACCTTC.

The rearrangement uses TRBV5-1 and TRBJ2-3, with 10 bases matching TRBD2. This CDR3 has 19 amino acids. V trimming: 4 bases; J trimming: 0 bases; junction bases outside the gene matches: 14. Germline values: CDR1 SGHRS, CDR2 YFSETQ. This CDR3 reads CASSGRPGTSATSTDTQYF. The CDR3 DNA reads TGCGCCAGCAGCGGGCGTCCCGGGACTAGCGCGACTAGCACAGATACGCAGTATTTT.

The V gene is TRBV7-2, the J gene TRBJ2-5; either TRBD1 or TRBD2 may supply D (5 bases each). V was trimmed by 8 bases and J by 3 bases, leaving 7 bases between them. The CDR3 is made up of 11 amino acids. Germline CDR1 and CDR2: SGHTA and FQGNSA. The CDR3 loop is CASGGEETQYF. The CDR3 DNA sequence: TGTGCCAGCGGGGGAGAAGAGACCCAGTACTTC.

The V and J genes are TRBV11-3 and TRBJ2-7; weak D call: TRBD2 (5 bases). V lost 5 bases, J lost 2 bases, and 10 bases lay in between. Germline V gene lookup returns CDR1 SGHNT and CDR2 YENEEA. The CDR3 runs to 13 residues. In DNA form, the CDR3 reads TGTGCCAGCAGCACCACTAGGGCCTACGAGCAGTACTTC. Protein sequence: CASSTTRAYEQYF.

This chain joins TRBV7-9 and TRBJ1-6; D perhaps matches TRBD1 (5 bases). CDR1 is SEHNR, CDR2 FQNEAQ, per germline (reference sequence). Trimming cost V 7 bases and J 7 bases, with 14 bases left between them. The CDR3 is made up of 14 amino acids. The DNA of the CDR3 is TGTGCCAGCACCCTGACAGACTGGAATTCACCCCTCCACTTT. It translates to CASTLTDWNSPLHF.

This clone is a singleton in its sample. The J gene is TRBJ2-1, the V gene TRBV5-1; D is perhaps TRBD1 (6 bases). CDR1 and CDR2 from the germline V gene are SGHRS and YFSETQ. Trimming took 4 bases from V and 0 from J, leaving 11 bases between them. The CDR3 has 15 amino acids. CDR3 amino acids: CASSPGQSSYNEQFF. The DNA of the CDR3 is TGCGCCAGCAGCCCCGGACAGAGCTCCTACAATGAGCAGTTCTTC. Variable domain in full (rest from reference TRBV5-1 and TRBJ2-1): KAGVTQTPRYLIKTRGQQVTLSCSPISGHRSVSWYQQTPGQGLQFLFEYFSETQRNKGNFPGRFSGRQFSNSRSEMNVSTLELGDSALYLCASSPGQSSYNEQFFGPGTRLTVL.

The genes are TRBV3-1 (or the pseudogene TRBV3-2) and TRBJ1-2; 7 bases are a match to TRBD1. V shed 1 base, J shed 2 bases, and the junction held 4 bases outside the gene matches. The CDR3 runs 15 residues. Per the germline V gene, CDR1 is LGHDT and CDR2 is YNNKEL (reference sequence). The CDR3 here is CASSQGGTANYGYTF. The DNA for the CDR3 is TGTGCCAGCAGCCAAGGAGGGACAGCCAACTATGGCTACACCTTC.

The gene calls are TRBV15 and TRBJ2-1; 9 nucleotides match TRBD2. The CDR3 sequence is 15 residues long. CDR1 is LNHNV and CDR2 is YYDKDF in the germline V gene (reference sequence). V shed 3 bases and J 0 bases; nucleotides not matched to a gene: 0. DNA of the CDR3: TGTGCCACCAGCAGGACTAGCGGCTCCTACAATGAGCAGTTCTTC. It translates to CATSRTSGSYNEQFF.

The chain recombines TRBV5-1 with TRBJ2-7; 10 positions match TRBD1. Germline CDR1 is SGHRS and CDR2 is YFSETQ. Trimming cost V 6 bases and J 4 bases; bases outside gene matches: 4. The CDR3 length is 13 residues. The CDR3 DNA is TGCGCCAGCAAGGGACAGGGGAGATACGAGCAGTACTTC. Its translation is CASKGQGRYEQYF.

This clone came up once. The chain employs TRBV5-1 and TRBJ2-7, with D tentatively TRBD2 (5 bases). V was shortened by 4 bases and J by 6 bases, with 20 bases between the two germline ends. Germline V gene data show CDR1 as SGHRS and CDR2 as YFSETQ. This CDR3 comprises 15 residues. The CDR3 sequence is CASSDLRSAASEQYF. The CDR3 DNA sequence: TGCGCCAGCAGCGACCTCCGTAGCGCCGCCAGCGAGCAGTACTTC.

The rearrangement links TRBV9 to TRBJ2-1, with D perhaps TRBD1 (5 bases). Between the trimmed V and J ends, which lost 0 bases and 8 bases, there was a span of 18 bases. The germline CDR1 and CDR2 sequences are SGDLS and YYNGEE. The CDR3 spans 16 residues. CDR3 coding DNA: TGTGCCAGCAGCGTAGCTGAAGGGCAGGGTAACCATGAGCAGTTCTTC. This encodes CASSVAEGQGNHEQFF.

The genes are TRBV4-1 and TRBJ1-5; 7 bases align to TRBD1. V lost 4 bases, J lost 2 bases, and 2 bases stayed unmatched. Germline CDR1 and CDR2: MGHRA and YSYEKL. CDR3 size: 14 residues. The CDR3 nucleotides are TGCGCCAGCAGCCCCGGGACAGGCAATCAGCCCCAGCATTTT. Its translation is CASSPGTGNQPQHF.

V and J are TRBV28 and TRBJ1-2; D remains ambiguous. The CDR3 loop spans 11 amino acids. Germline lookup yields CDR1 MDHEN and CDR2 SYDVKM. CDR3 bases: TGTGTAGTAGTGGGAGGCTATGGCTACACCTTC. Translated, it gives CVVVGGYGYTF.

The chain joins TRBV6-2 or TRBV6-3 to TRBJ1-4; D not resolved. Germline CDR1 MNHEY, CDR2 SVGEGT. Trimming stripped 0 bases from V and 8 bases from J, with 4 bases between. This CDR3 contains 12 residues. This CDR3 reads CASSYSSEKLFF. In nucleotides, the CDR3 is TGTGCCAGCAGTTACTCGTCGGAAAAACTGTTTTTT.

The gene calls are TRBV15 and TRBJ2-5, with 11 positions matching TRBD2. Trimming cost V 5 bases and J 2 bases; bases outside gene matches: 10. Germline-derived CDR1 and CDR2 are LNHNV and YYDKDF (reference sequence). There are 17 residues in the CDR3. CDR3 residues: CATSSHRLAGLQETQYF. The CDR3 coding sequence is TGTGCCACCAGCTCCCATCGACTAGCGGGGTTACAAGAGACCCAGTACTTC. The full variable domain, its missing parts supplied by reference TRBV15 and TRBJ2-5, is DAMVIQNPRYQVTQFGKPVTLSCSQTLNHNVMYWYQQKSSQAPKLLFHYYDKDFNNEADTPDNFQSRRPNTSFCFLDIRSPGLGDTAMYLCATSSHRLAGLQETQYFGPGTRLLVL.